This T cell receptor beta chain emerged from a study of regulatory T cells in long-lasting Graves disease. The TCR beta library used iRepertoire HTBI primers with Arm-PCR amplification of CDR3. TCRdb recomputed calls from the multiplex PCR reads with MiXCR, one row per CDR3 protein. The sample holds 580,000 or so distinct CDR3 sequences, 16% seen once. CDR1 and CDR2 from the germline V gene are MNHEY and SVGEGT. The CDR3 runs 13 residues. Notes on the study in general: Thyroid tissue went unexamined; only peripheral blood was analyzed. New patients shared around 1,000 public clonotypes, and persistent patients shared more, with under 3,500. There was favoring of TRBV28, TRBJ1-2 and TRBJ2-5 in persistent disease.

Time point denoted: newly diagnosed GD, antithyroid drugs for less than 3 months. PBMC RNA served as the TCR library source. As to this clonotype: Its antigen remains unknown. At one of its ends the junction is not consistent with the germline gene, which may arise from a read error.

This sample was shared with a second study, whose subject was T cells in Graves' hyperthyroidism and ophthalmopathy. That paper adds: Blood also held most thyroid clonotypes expanded beyond 0.001.

V and J are TRBV6-2 or TRBV6-3 and TRBJ2-7, with 10 bases fitting TRBD1. The origin of this receptor is a man between 18 and 29 years old with Graves disease. The specimen was peripheral blood mononuclear cells (PBMCs), collected at new diagnosis, from a patient treated with antithyroid drugs. This CDR3 reads CASSRQGAYERYF. For the CDR3, the DNA is TGTGCCAGCAGCAGACAGGGGGCCTACGAGCGGTACTTC.